This entry lists 2 T cell receptor beta chains sequenced from one sample in a study of T cell responses to AZD1222 COVID-19 vaccine. The table came from immunoSEQ multiplex PCR; TCRdb's copy has only in-frame clones and leaves some out. The sample records approximately 150,000 clones, just over 90% being singletons. Sequencing used peripheral blood, obtained 28 days after the second AZD1222 dose. All receptors derive from an adult who received the AZD1222 COVID-19 vaccine.

V and J are TRBV11-2 and TRBJ2-2; 9 nucleotides align to TRBD1. Germline CDR1 and CDR2: SGHAT and FQNNGV. The CDR3 length is 15 residues. The ends lost 5 bases at V and 4 bases at J; junction bases unmatched: 5. CDR3 sequence reads: CASSMGQGFTGELFF. The DNA of the CDR3 is TGTGCCAGCAGCATGGGACAGGGATTCACCGGGGAGCTGTTTTTT.

This chain uses TRBV9 with TRBJ1-1; D is unresolved. The germline V and J ends were trimmed by 0 bases and 5 bases, with 11 bases remaining between them. In germline, CDR1 is SGDLS, CDR2 YYNGEE. This CDR3 contains 14 residues. DNA for the CDR3: TGTGCCAGCAGCGTAGAGGAGGGTCGGACTGAAGCTTTCTTT. Translating it yields CASSVEEGRTEAFF.